One TCR beta chain is described in this entry. This specimen belongs to a study of blood T cell repertoires in COVID-19. Study summary: Collection of acute and convalescent COVID-19 samples took place in the United States, Italy and Spain. Nucleic acid was either cDNA or gDNA, and it came from T cells, B-cell-depleted T cells, or PBMCs.

Original data processing: Reference gene primer amplification yielded estimated nucleated cell counts. Sequencing used immunoSEQ multiplex PCR; TCRdb keeps in-frame clones, though not all of them. V, J and clone size were drawn from that table, and D and trimming were deduced from the DNA. The sample lists 200,000 or so clones, approximately 85% occurring once. The CDR3 extends over 12 amino acids. Germline V CDR1 and CDR2: LGHDT, YNNKEL (reference sequence). V lost 2 bases and J lost 2, with 4 bases in between. The TCR was taken from a man aged 55 to 70 with acute or convalescent COVID-19. The gene calls are TRBV3-1 (or the pseudogene TRBV3-2) and TRBJ2-7; D is uncertain. Material: peripheral blood. CDR3 bases: TGTGCCAGCAGCCAAACAGCCTACGAGCAGTACTTC. It encodes CASSQTAYEQYF.